This TCR beta chain was profiled in a study of human T cells and chemical hapten exposure. Documented time point: healthy volunteer bleed at 6 weeks. Whole blood that had not been fractionated was the source of extracted total RNA. In this sample, this clonotype turned up a few times. From the RACE reads, TCRdb called clonotypes with MiXCR, one entry per CDR3 protein. This table holds around 70,000 distinct CDR3 sequences, about 6% found once. CDR1 SGHDT and CDR2 YYEEEE come from the germline V gene. The CDR3 is made up of 16 amino acids. V gave up 0 bases and J gave up 0 bases; unmatched junction bases: 2.

This sequence originates from a female donor in good health. Some clones in this sample may be carry-over from other donors' samples. Source material: whole blood. The rearrangement links TRBV5-6 to TRBJ2-3, with 9 bases identical to TRBD2. CDR3 DNA: TGTGCCAGCAGCTTGGCTAGCGGGATTAGCACAGATACGCAGTATTTT. It specifies CASSLASGISTDTQYF.